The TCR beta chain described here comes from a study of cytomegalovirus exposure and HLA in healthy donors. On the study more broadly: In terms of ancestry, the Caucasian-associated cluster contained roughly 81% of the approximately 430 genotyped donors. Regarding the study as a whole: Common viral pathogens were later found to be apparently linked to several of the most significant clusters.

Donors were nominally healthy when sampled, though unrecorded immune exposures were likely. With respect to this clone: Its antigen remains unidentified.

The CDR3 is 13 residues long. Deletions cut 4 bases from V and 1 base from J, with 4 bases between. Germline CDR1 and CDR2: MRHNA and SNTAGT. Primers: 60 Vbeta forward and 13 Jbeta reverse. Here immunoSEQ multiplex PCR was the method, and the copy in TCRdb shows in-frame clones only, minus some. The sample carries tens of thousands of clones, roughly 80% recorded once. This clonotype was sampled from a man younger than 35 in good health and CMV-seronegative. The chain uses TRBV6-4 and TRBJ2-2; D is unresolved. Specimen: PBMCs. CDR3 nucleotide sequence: TGTGCCAGCAGTGCAGGGAACACCGGGGAGCTGTTTTTT. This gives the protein CASSAGNTGELFF.